Listed here are 14 T cell receptor beta chains from one sample, sequenced in a study of a mutant IDH1 vaccine in newly diagnosed glioma. Generated by immunoSEQ multiplex PCR, the TCRdb table keeps only in-frame clones and is missing some. The repertoire includes about 66,000 clones, roughly 80% of them detected once, and about 9% sits in the top ten. Specified time point: week 11, during vaccination. A 20-mer mutant IDH1 peptide at 300 ug was injected subcutaneously with topical imiquimod. These receptors are not linked to any known antigen. Sequencing was performed on PBMCs, taken from a glioma patient whose treatment included an IDH1 peptide vaccine. The source of these receptors is a woman in her forties or fifties with glioma.

The chain couples TRBV28 to TRBJ2-5; the D gene could be TRBD1 or TRBD2 (5 bases each). The CDR3 covers 13 residues. Looked up from germline, CDR1 is MDHEN and CDR2 is SYDVKM. V was shortened by 6 bases and J by 3 bases, with 11 bases between the two germline ends. CDR3 protein: CASSRVGEETQYF. The CDR3 DNA sequence: TGTGCCAGCAGCCGGGTGGGGGAAGAGACCCAGTACTTC.

In DNA, the CDR3 is TGTGCCAGCAGCTTAGGAGGAGGGGGCGTAAATCAGCCCCAGCATTTT. This encodes CASSLGGGGVNQPQHF. The chain couples TRBV7-9 to TRBJ1-5, with TRBD1 matching 7 bases. Germline CDR1 and CDR2: SEHNR and FQNEAQ (reference sequence). This CDR3 comprises 16 residues. V shed 1 base, J shed 4 bases, and the junction held 7 bases outside the gene matches.

As to this clone: The junction departs from the called germline gene at one end, perhaps through a read error. The chain recombines TRBV5-4 with TRBJ2-3; tentatively, D is TRBD2 (5 bases). The CDR3 sequence is 13 residues long. Germline loops: CDR1 SGHNT, CDR2 YYREEE (reference sequence). The CDR3 here is CASSVSRSLVRAF. CDR3 nucleotide sequence: TGTGCCAGCAGCGTAAGCAGGTCCTTGGTGAGGGCCTTT. The full variable domain, in which reference TRBV5-4 and TRBJ2-3 provide the parts outside the CDR3, is ETGVTQSPTHLIKTRGQQVTLRCSSQSGHNTVSWYQQALGQGPQFIFQYYREEENGRGNFPPRFSGLQFPNYSSELNVNALELDDSALYLCASSVSRSLVRAFGPGTRLTVL.

The chain has TRBV6-5 and TRBJ2-7, with D possibly matching TRBD2 (6 bases). The CDR3 totals 13 residues. Germline CDR1 MNHEY, CDR2 SVGAGI. V gave up 6 bases and J gave up 6 bases, with 15 bases separating them. The CDR3 nucleotides read TGTGCCAGCAGGCGGGACTTCATCGGCGAGCAGTACTTC. It specifies CASRRDFIGEQYF.

This CDR3 is CASSLDVTGATPINEKLFF. CDR3 sequence (DNA): TGTGCCAGTAGCTTGGATGTGACAGGCGCGACCCCGATCAATGAAAAACTGTTTTTT. This sequence joins TRBV19 and TRBJ1-4, with a weak D call TRBD1 (6 bases). The germline V and J ends were trimmed by 6 bases and 5 bases, with 28 bases remaining between them. Germline assignment: CDR1 LNHDA and CDR2 SQIVND (reference sequence). This CDR3 comprises 19 residues.

This sequence joins TRBV6-5 and TRBJ1-5; 8 nucleotides agree with TRBD1. The CDR3 length is 16 residues. Germline assignment: CDR1 MNHEY and CDR2 SVGAGI. With 0 bases clipped from V and 1 base from J, the junction kept 2 bases outside the gene matches. CDR3: CASSYSGQGSNQPQHF. The CDR3, as DNA: TGTGCCAGCAGTTACTCCGGACAGGGAAGCAATCAGCCCCAGCATTTT.

This clone is a singleton in its sample. The chain has TRBV14 and TRBJ2-7, with 7 bases lining up with TRBD2. Germline CDR1 reads SGHDN; CDR2 reads FVKESK. With V trimmed by 1 base and J by 2 bases, 5 bases remained unmatched. The CDR3 runs 15 residues. As DNA, the CDR3 is TGTGCCAGCAGCCAAGTGCGGGAGTACCCCTACGAGCAGTACTTC. This codes for CASSQVREYPYEQYF.

This chain connects TRBV9 to TRBJ2-2; D is ambiguous. Looked up from germline, CDR1 is SGDLS and CDR2 is YYNGEE. This CDR3 contains 14 residues. V dropped 0 bases and J dropped 5 bases, with 8 bases sitting between them. CDR3 in DNA: TGTGCCAGCAGCGTAGTATACGCAACCGGGGAGCTGTTTTTT. It specifies CASSVVYATGELFF. The full variable domain, its missing parts supplied by reference TRBV9 and TRBJ2-2, is DSGVTQTPKHLITATGQRVTLRCSPRSGDLSVYWYQQSLDQGLQFLIQYYNGEERAKGNILERFSAQQFPDLHSELNLSSLELGDSALYFCASSVVYATGELFFGEGSRLTVL.

CDR3 residues: CASSPSGELRWTGTYEQYF. In DNA form, the CDR3 reads TGCGCCAGCAGCCCGAGCGGGGAGCTAAGGTGGACCGGTACCTACGAGCAGTACTTC. The chain is built from TRBV5-1 and TRBJ2-7; 7 nucleotides align to TRBD2. The CDR3 extends over 19 amino acids. With 4 bases clipped from V and 2 bases from J, the junction kept 21 bases outside the gene matches. Germline lookup yields CDR1 SGHRS and CDR2 YFSETQ.

A single count supports this clone. This chain links TRBV21-1 with TRBJ2-1; TRBD2, the D gene given by the table, was not confirmed from the DNA. TRBV21-1 is a pseudogene locus. The length of the CDR3 is 19 residues. The CDR3 protein is CASSQGPYLAPSSYNEQFF. CDR3 nucleotides: TGTGCCAGCAGCCAAGGGCCCTATCTAGCGCCCAGCTCCTACAATGAGCAGTTCTTC.

V is TRBV5-6 and J is TRBJ1-3, with D unresolved. V gave up 5 bases and J gave up 0 bases, with 6 bases separating them. The length of the CDR3 is 13 residues. Germline CDR1 reads SGHDT; CDR2 reads YYEEEE. CDR3 loop: CASRLTSGNTIYF. CDR3 nucleotides: TGTGCCAGCAGACTGACCTCTGGAAACACCATATATTTT.

The V and J genes are TRBV6-5 and TRBJ2-2; a possible D gene is TRBD1 (6 bases). Looked up from germline, CDR1 is MNHEY and CDR2 is SVGAGI. The V and J ends lost 6 bases and 1 base respectively, with 12 bases between them. The CDR3 loop spans 15 amino acids. The CDR3 spells CASREDSRNTGELFF. The CDR3 region has the DNA TGTGCCAGCAGGGAGGACAGCCGGAACACCGGGGAGCTGTTTTTT.

The rearrangement links TRBV5-6 to TRBJ2-7; TRBD2 matches 8 bases. Trimming took 2 bases from V and 5 from J; bases not matched to a gene: 18. The CDR3 covers 18 residues. Germline V lookup: CDR1 SGHDT, CDR2 YYEEEE. CDR3 in DNA: TGTGCCAGCAGCTTAGGGACTTCCAGCGGGGGCCTATACAACGAGCAGTACTTC. Its protein product is CASSLGTSSGGLYNEQYF.

This chain uses TRBV13 with TRBJ2-5; D might be TRBD2 (5 bases). The CDR3 has 20 amino acids. CDR1 PRHDT and CDR2 FYEKMQ come from the germline V gene (reference sequence). V was trimmed by 5 bases and J by 4 bases, leaving 32 bases between them. Written as DNA, the CDR3 is TGTGCCAGCAGCGCATTCGGAGAGGGCCGTAAGTTCGCCATGGGAGAGACCCAGTACTTC. Protein sequence: CASSAFGEGRKFAMGETQYF.